This T cell receptor beta chain derives from a study of Graves' ophthalmopathy and Graves' hyperthyroidism. Study outcomes and limitations: Most expanded thyroid clonotypes above 0.001 frequency also appeared in blood. Distinction of ophthalmopathy from stable hyperthyroidism by a 13-signature model reached approximately 89% sensitivity and 75% to 84% specificity.

This clonotype was counted many times. What it recognizes is unknown. Trimming took 6 bases from V and 3 from J, leaving 15 bases between them. CDR1 is MNHNS, CDR2 SASEGT, per germline. There are 14 residues in the CDR3. The hyperthyroidism patients, aged 18 to 65, had been newly diagnosed, with under 2 months' duration. Exclusion applied to patients with other autoimmune diseases, uncontrolled infections, pregnancy or lactation. The authors amplified TCR beta CDR3 regions, and they did so from RNA transcripts for repertoire sequencing. After a first-round RT-PCR with HTBI primers, a second-round multiplex PCR was run. TCRdb recomputed calls from the multiplex PCR reads with MiXCR, one row per CDR3 protein. The table records about 620,000 distinct CDR3 sequences, 22% of them present only once.

This receptor was taken from a woman aged 18-29 years with stable Graves' hyperthyroidism. Some clones in this sample may be carry-over from other donors' samples. The specimen was peripheral blood. V and J are TRBV6-1 and TRBJ2-7; D is perhaps TRBD2 (5 bases). CDR3 nucleotides: TGTGCCAGCAGGAATATCGGACGGGACTACGAGCAGTACTTC. This sequence encodes CASRNIGRDYEQYF.